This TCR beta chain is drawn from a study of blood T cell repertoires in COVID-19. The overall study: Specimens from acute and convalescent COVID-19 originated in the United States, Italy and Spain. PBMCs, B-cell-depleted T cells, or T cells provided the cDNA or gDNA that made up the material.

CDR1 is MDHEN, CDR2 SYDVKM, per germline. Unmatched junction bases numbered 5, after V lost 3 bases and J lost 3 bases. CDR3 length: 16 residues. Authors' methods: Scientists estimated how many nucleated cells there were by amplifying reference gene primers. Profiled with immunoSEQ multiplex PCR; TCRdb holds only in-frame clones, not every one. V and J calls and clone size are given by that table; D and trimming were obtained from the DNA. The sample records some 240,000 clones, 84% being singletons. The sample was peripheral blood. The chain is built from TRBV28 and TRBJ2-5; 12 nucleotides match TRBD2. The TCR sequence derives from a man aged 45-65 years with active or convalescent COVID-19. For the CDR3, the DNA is TGTGCCAGCAGTTTCCCTCTAGCGGGGGGGAAAGAGACCCAGTACTTC. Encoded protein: CASSFPLAGGKETQYF.